The rows below give T cell receptor beta chains drawn from one sample of a study of T cell responses to AZD1222 COVID-19 vaccine. This table comes from immunoSEQ multiplex PCR, and its TCRdb copy is limited to in-frame clones, with some not included. The data hold some 150,000 clones, with about nine tenths observed a single time. This sample comprised peripheral blood, obtained on day 0 of MenACWY control vaccination. The receptors come from an adult in good health. CDR3s include the opening cysteine and the closing phenylalanine or tryptophan. A D gene is named only where the DNA matches it firmly. Size is omitted from some rows. Given values are once, few, many or a class for expanded clones.

>TRBJ2-2|TRBV3-1/TRBV3-2|NA|NA
CASSPQKGGELFF
TGTGCCAGCAGCCCTCAAAAGGGCGGGGAGCTGTTTTTT
>TRBJ2-3|TRBV4-1|TRBD2|NA
CASSQAESGRGPGTDTQYF
TGCGCCAGCAGCCAAGCTGAGAGCGGGAGGGGCCCCGGAACAGATACGCAGTATTTT
>TRBJ1-4|TRBV5-1|NA|NA
CASSLAPGQGGEKLFF
TGCGCCAGCAGCTTGGCCCCGGGGCAGGGAGGTGAAAAACTGTTTTTT
>TRBJ1-1|TRBV6-1|TRBD1|NA
CASSGQGSVTEAFF
TGTGCCAGTAGTGGACAGGGTAGCGTCACTGAAGCTTTCTTT
>TRBJ2-5|TRBV4-2|TRBD2|NA
CASSQGLAGGPETQYF
TGTGCCAGCAGCCAGGGACTAGCGGGGGGGCCGGAGACCCAGTACTTC
>TRBJ2-7|TRBV27|NA|NA
CASSLGQLYEQYF
TGTGCCAGCAGTTTAGGGCAGCTCTACGAGCAGTACTTC
>TRBJ2-7|TRBV5-4|NA|NA
CASSLDLDVYEQYF
TGTGCCAGCAGCTTGGATTTAGATGTATACGAGCAGTACTTC
>TRBJ1-5|TRBV9|NA|NA
CASSPTGVIQPQHF
TGTGCCAGCAGCCCCACGGGGGTTATTCAGCCCCAGCATTTT
>TRBJ1-6|TRBV4-1|NA|NA
CASSGRGSPLHF
TGCGCCAGCAGCGGCAGGGGTTCACCCCTCCACTTT
>TRBJ2-5|TRBV7-3|TRBD1|NA
CASSPDRGRGTQYF
TGTGCCAGCAGCCCTGACAGGGGCCGGGGGACCCAGTACTTC
>TRBJ1-1|TRBV10-1|NA|NA
CASSEGENTEAFF
TGCGCCAGCAGTGAGGGAGAAAACACTGAAGCTTTCTTT
>TRBJ1-5|TRBV4-1|NA|NA
CASSQAGDQPQHF
TGCGCCAGCAGCCAAGCGGGGGACCAGCCCCAGCATTTT
>TRBJ1-4|TRBV27|TRBD1|NA
CASTRQGAREKLFF
TGTGCCAGCACAAGACAGGGGGCGAGAGAAAAACTGTTTTTT
>TRBJ1-6|TRBV4-1|NA|NA
CASSQENTLSSYNSPLHF
TGCGCCAGCAGCCAAGAAAACACCCTGAGCTCCTATAATTCACCCCTCCACTTT
>TRBJ2-1|TRBV27|NA|NA
CGLRIEKLQEQFF
TGCGGCCTACGGATTGAAAAGCTCCAGGAGCAGTTCTTC
>TRBJ2-7|TRBV27|TRBD1|NA
CASGSSGTGGPQYF
TGTGCCAGCGGCTCTTCCGGGACAGGGGGTCCGCAGTACTTC
>TRBJ1-1|TRBV5-1|NA|NA
CASSLDREMAFF
TGCGCCAGCAGCTTGGACAGGGAGATGGCTTTCTTT
>TRBJ1-1|TRBV10-3|NA|NA
CAISGVTGAFF
TGTGCCATCAGTGGGGTTACAGGAGCTTTCTTT
>TRBJ2-3|TRBV7-3|TRBD1|NA
CASSSGTGGLSTDTQYF
TGTGCCAGCAGCTCCGGGACAGGGGGCCTTAGCACAGATACGCAGTATTTT
>TRBJ2-2|TRBV24-1|TRBD2|once
CATSDFLAGVRTGELFF
TGTGCCACCAGTGATTTTTTAGCGGGAGTTAGGACCGGGGAGCTGTTTTTT
>TRBJ1-1|TRBV18|NA|NA
CASSPPPTPGGEAFF
TGTGCCAGCTCACCACCCCCCACCCCTGGGGGCGAAGCTTTCTTT
>TRBJ2-1|TRBV6-6|TRBD1|NA
CASSHWGGTGTVNEQFF
TGTGCCAGCAGTCATTGGGGCGGGACAGGGACCGTGAATGAGCAGTTCTTC
>TRBJ1-2|TRBV20-1|NA|NA
CSADRFRNTF
TGCAGTGCTGACAGGTTTAGAAACACCTTC
>TRBJ1-3|TRBV28|NA|NA
CASSLGGARGNTIYF
TGTGCCAGCAGTTTGGGAGGGGCGCGTGGAAACACCATATATTTT
>TRBJ2-1|TRBV24-1|TRBD2|NA
CATSDLRSSGRTEQFF
TGTGCCACCAGTGACCTGAGGTCTAGCGGGAGGACTGAGCAGTTCTTC
>TRBJ2-7|TRBV27|TRBD2|NA
CASSLSVRGVDEQYF
TGTGCCAGCAGTTTATCGGTTCGGGGGGTAGACGAGCAGTACTTC
>TRBJ2-7|TRBV9|NA|NA
CASSSLHGGPSYEQYF
TGTGCCAGCAGCTCCCTTCACGGGGGACCCTCCTACGAGCAGTACTTC
>TRBJ1-1|TRBV11-2|NA|NA
CASSLGGNTEAFF
TGTGCCAGCAGCTTGGGCGGAAACACTGAAGCTTTCTTT
>TRBJ2-2|TRBV7-9|NA|NA
CASSLTASFTTGELFF
TGTGCCAGCAGCTTAACGGCTAGCTTTACTACCGGGGAGCTGTTTTTT
>TRBJ1-4|TRBV4-1|NA|NA
CASSQDGRSEKLFF
TGCGCCAGCAGCCAGGACGGTCGGAGTGAAAAACTGTTTTTT
>TRBJ2-1|TRBV28|NA|NA
CASTSPNEQFF
TGTGCCAGCACCTCCCCGAATGAGCAGTTCTTC
>TRBJ1-2|TRBV5-1|TRBD1|NA
CASSRIGTGSYGYTF
TGCGCCAGCAGCAGGATAGGGACAGGGAGCTATGGCTACACCTTC
>TRBJ1-1|TRBV4-1|NA|NA
CASSLPMVPTEAFF
TGCGCCAGCAGCCTGCCGATGGTACCCACTGAAGCTTTCTTT
>TRBJ2-1|TRBV7-3|TRBD2|NA
CASSRSSSGNFYNEQFF
TGTGCCAGCAGCCGGTCTTCGAGCGGGAATTTCTACAATGAGCAGTTCTTC
>TRBJ2-1|TRBV3-1/TRBV3-2|NA|NA
CASSLSVQGPGNEQFF
TGTGCCAGCAGCCTCAGTGTCCAGGGCCCGGGCAATGAGCAGTTCTTC
>TRBJ2-5|TRBV9|NA|NA
CASSVGMERGQETQYF
TGTGCCAGCAGCGTAGGGATGGAGAGGGGCCAAGAGACCCAGTACTTC
>TRBJ2-7|TRBV6-5|TRBD2|NA
CASRGRGMGEQYF
TGTGCCAGCAGGGGGCGGGGGATGGGGGAGCAGTACTTC
>TRBJ2-1|TRBV28|TRBD2|NA
CASCSGGPNEQFF
TGTGCCAGCTGTAGCGGGGGGCCCAATGAGCAGTTCTTC
>TRBJ1-4|TRBV11-2|TRBD1|NA
CASSLHRGDNEKLFF
TGTGCCAGCAGCTTACACAGGGGCGACAATGAAAAACTGTTTTTT
>TRBJ1-5|TRBV7-9|NA|NA
CASSSLNNQPQHF
TGTGCCAGCAGCTCCTTGAATAATCAGCCCCAGCATTTT
>TRBJ1-2|TRBV27|TRBD1|NA
CASSFGTDYGYTF
TGTGCCAGCAGTTTTGGGACAGATTATGGCTACACCTTC
>TRBJ2-7|TRBV27|NA|NA
CASSFGKLYEQYF
TGTGCCAGCAGTTTCGGGAAGTTATACGAGCAGTACTTC
>TRBJ2-1|TRBV11-1|TRBD2|once
CASSPASGRGGNEQFF
TGTGCCAGCAGCCCAGCTAGCGGGAGAGGAGGTAATGAGCAGTTCTTC
>TRBJ1-1|TRBV5-4|NA|NA
CASSLVQGLNTEAFF
TGTGCCAGCAGCTTGGTTCAGGGGTTGAACACTGAAGCTTTCTTT
>TRBJ1-2|TRBV5-1|TRBD1|NA
CASSDTLQGAGTF
TGCGCCAGCAGCGACACGCTCCAGGGGGCAGGCACCTTC
>TRBJ2-5|TRBV7-2|NA|NA
CAGRGQEWETQYF
TGTGCCGGCCGGGGACAAGAGTGGGAGACCCAGTACTTC
>TRBJ1-5|TRBV28|NA|NA
CASSATMGQPQHF
TGTGCCAGCAGCGCGACTATGGGACAGCCCCAGCATTTT
>TRBJ1-6|TRBV18|NA|NA
CASSPFSYLEDSPLHF
TGTGCCAGCTCACCATTTTCGTACCTAGAGGATTCACCCCTCCACTTT
>TRBJ2-5|TRBV5-1|NA|once
CASSLRTAQETQYF
TGCGCCAGCAGCTTACGGACAGCGCAAGAGACCCAGTACTTC
>TRBJ2-7|TRBV4-1|TRBD1|NA
CASSHGQDYEQYF
TGCGCCAGCAGCCACGGACAGGACTACGAGCAGTACTTC